The 13 T cell receptor beta chains presented below share a single source sample, sequenced in a study of T cell clonality in common variable immunodeficiency. Regarding the study as a whole: Common variable immunodeficiency TCR beta sequences reportedly had fewer deletions and N-nucleotide insertions.

What these receptors recognize is not known. Sequenced by immunoSEQ multiplex PCR; TCRdb stores in-frame clones only, minus some. This table holds more than 35,000 clones with no singletons; the top ten claim roughly 6%. The sequenced sample consisted of peripheral blood mononuclear cells. Receptor source: a human donor with common variable immunodeficiency.

As for this clone: The CDR3 goes on 3 residues after the read ends, and that part is filled in from the germline J gene. The J gene is TRBJ1-6, the V gene TRBV30; D is unresolved. V gave up 0 bases and J gave up 6 bases, with 9 bases separating them. The CDR3 loop spans 14 amino acids. Germline-derived CDR1 and CDR2 are GTSNPN and SVGIG (reference sequence). The CDR3 reads CAWSVVSGNSPLHF. The covered CDR3 bases are TGTGCCTGGAGTGTAGTAAGCGGTAATTCACCC.

At least ten counts were recorded for this clone. The read comes to an end 3 residues before the CDR3 does, leaving the germline J gene to fill in the end. V usage is TRBV5-1 and J usage is TRBJ2-7, with 12 bases fitting TRBD1. The CDR3 covers 15 residues. The germline V gene has CDR1 SGHRS and CDR2 YFSETQ. With 4 bases clipped from V and 5 bases from J, the junction kept 7 bases outside the gene matches. The sequenced CDR3 bases are TGCGCCAGCAGCGGGGGGACAGGGGGCCCCCACGAG. Translated, it gives CASSGGTGGPHE. The CDR3 in full is CASSGGTGGPHEQYF.

This clone has a handful of counts. The missing CDR3 end, 3 residues past where the read stops, is filled in from the germline J gene. V gene TRBV19 combines with J gene TRBJ1-2; 9 bases fit TRBD1. Unmatched junction bases numbered 6, after V lost 1 base and J lost 6 bases. The germline V gene has CDR1 LNHDA and CDR2 SQIVND (reference sequence). There are 15 residues in the CDR3. The CDR3 sequence is CASSIGKQGANGYTF. The CDR3 DNA, read in part, is TGTGCCAGTAGTATAGGAAAACAGGGGGCAAATGGC.

This clone came up many times. Read sequence stops 3 residues before the CDR3 end, and the germline J gene provides the missing end. The chain uses TRBV30 and TRBJ1-1, with D unresolved. Trimming shortened V by 2 bases and J by 1 base, and 8 bases separated the two germline ends. The germline CDR1 and CDR2 sequences are GTSNPN and SVGIG (reference sequence). The CDR3 totals 13 residues. The CDR3 bases that were read are TGTGCCTGGAGTCCCATGTCGAACACTGAA. As protein: CAWSPMSNTE. In full, the CDR3 reads CAWSPMSNTEAFF.

This clone was observed at least ten times. The CDR3 goes on 3 residues after the read ends, and that part is filled in from the germline J gene. The rearrangement links TRBV6-2 or TRBV6-3 to TRBJ1-5; perhaps TRBD1 as D (5 bases). From germline, CDR1 is MNHEY and CDR2 SVGEGT. The CDR3 is made up of 16 amino acids. Trimming stripped 0 bases from V and 1 base from J, with 10 bases between. The CDR3 sequence: CASSYSTGRSNQPQHF. CDR3 DNA (partial): TGTGCCAGCAGTTACTCCACAGGTAGAAGCAATCAGCCC.

This clone was seen repeatedly, ten times or more. Read sequence stops 3 residues before the CDR3 end, and the germline J gene provides the missing end. The chain has TRBV19 and TRBJ2-1; 9 bases are a match to TRBD2. V shed 6 bases, J shed 0 bases, and the junction held 3 bases outside the gene matches. Germline V gene lookup returns CDR1 LNHDA and CDR2 SQIVND (reference sequence). This CDR3 region has 15 residues. CDR3 DNA, as far as it was read: TGTGCCAGTAGGATGCGGGGGGGCTCCTACAATGAG. Amino acid sequence: CASRMRGGSYNE. The entire CDR3 protein is CASRMRGGSYNEQFF.

A few counts support this clone. Sequencing ends 3 residues short of the CDR3 end; the germline J gene provides the rest. The J gene is TRBJ1-6, the V gene TRBV30, with TRBD1 as a possible D gene (5 bases). Trimming took off 2 bases at V and 7 bases at J, with 9 bases between the two ends. The length of the CDR3 is 13 residues. CDR1 and CDR2 from the germline V gene are GTSNPN and SVGIG (reference sequence). The sequenced CDR3 bases are TGTGCCTGGAGTAGCCAGGGAAATTCACCC. As protein: CAWSSQGNSP. The whole CDR3 reads CAWSSQGNSPLHF.

This clone was seen many times. The read finishes 3 residues shy of the CDR3 end, and the germline J gene is used to complete it. The chain has TRBV7-2 and TRBJ1-6; the D gene is possibly TRBD1 (6 bases). CDR1 and CDR2 (germline): SGHTA, FQGNSA. V lost 5 bases to trimming and J lost 10 bases, with 15 bases between them. The CDR3 covers 14 residues. CDR3 region: CASSLGAGESPLHF. The sequenced part of the CDR3 DNA is TGTGCCAGCAGCCTTGGGGCAGGGGAATCACCC.

This clone appeared a few times. The read is 3 residues too short to cover the CDR3 end, so that end is filled in from the germline J gene. The chain uses TRBV7-2 and TRBJ2-1; maybe TRBD2 (6 bases). Per germline, CDR1 SGHTA and CDR2 FQGNSA. The ends were cut back, 0 bases at V and 8 bases at J, with 11 bases in the middle. This CDR3 is built from 14 residues. Here the CDR3 reads CASSLALAIYEQFF. CDR3 DNA, as far as it was read: TGTGCCAGCAGCTTAGCACTAGCAATTTATGAG.

Of note for this clone: The CDR3 end is not reached by the read, which stops 3 residues before it; the germline J gene fills it in. V gene TRBV6-1 combines with J gene TRBJ2-7; weak D call: TRBD2 (6 bases). There are 16 residues in the CDR3. With 2 bases removed from V and 3 bases from J, the gap between germline ends came to 17 bases. Looked up from germline, CDR1 is MNHNS and CDR2 is SASEGT. The CDR3 bases that were read are TGTGCCAGCAGTGAATATGCGGGGTTCCTTTTCTACGAG. Its translation is CASSEYAGFLFYE. The CDR3 reads in full as CASSEYAGFLFYEQYF.

This clone was counted ten times or more. The read falls 3 residues short of the CDR3 end, and the missing part is taken from the germline J gene. This chain uses TRBV7-8 with TRBJ2-1, with 8 bases aligning to TRBD2. The CDR3 sequence is 16 residues long. Germline V gene lookup returns CDR1 SGHVS and CDR2 FQNEAQ. Trimming removed 2 bases from V and 6 bases from J; junction bases left unmatched: 9. Partial CDR3 DNA: TGTGCCAGCAGCTTATACGGGGGGGGGCTGGTCAATGAG. This codes for CASSLYGGGLVNE. From start to end, the CDR3 is CASSLYGGGLVNEQFF.

This clone was detected many times. The read is 3 residues too short to cover the CDR3 end, so that end is filled in from the germline J gene. The V call is TRBV7-2, the J call TRBJ1-2, with 8 bases that match TRBD1. CDR1 and CDR2 from the germline V gene are SGHTA and FQGNSA. V lost 2 bases, J lost 4 bases, and 6 bases stayed unmatched. CDR3 length equals 15 residues. CDR3 DNA (partial): TGTGCCAGCAGCTTATCGGCAGGGGGCGGCTATGGC. It translates to CASSLSAGGGYG. The whole CDR3 is CASSLSAGGGYGYTF. Complete variable domain (other parts from reference TRBV7-2 and TRBJ1-2): GAGVSQSPSNKVTEKGKDVELRCDPISGHTALYWYRQSLGQGLEFLIYFQGNSAPDKSGLPSDRFSAERTGGSVSTLTIQRTQQEDSAVYLCASSLSAGGGYGYTFGSGTRLTVV.

There are a few counts of this clone. The read finishes 3 residues shy of the CDR3 end, and the germline J gene is used to complete it. The rearrangement uses TRBV5-6 and TRBJ1-5, with D tentatively TRBD1 (6 bases). The ends were cut back, 2 bases at V and 4 bases at J, with 10 bases in the middle. Germline loops: CDR1 SGHDT, CDR2 YYEEEE. The CDR3 sequence is 14 residues long. CDR3 region: CASSLRQANQPQHF. The CDR3 bases that were read are TGTGCCAGCAGCTTAAGACAGGCTAATCAGCCC.